The rows below give T cell receptor beta chains drawn from one sample of a study of vaccination and CD4 T cells after COVID-19. No antigen has been assigned to these receptors. TCRdb independently ran MiXCR on the PCR reads; one entry per CDR3 protein. The sample yields more than 13,000 distinct CDR3 sequences, 50% to 70% seen once. The specimen comprised CD4+ T cells from blood, cultured in vitro, sampled before SARS-CoV-2 vaccination. All receptors come from a human donor who had recovered from COVID-19. Both conserved end residues are part of each CDR3. The D gene is left open where the match is weak. For some rows the clone size is stated as once, few or many, or as a class when expanded; others skip it.

clone_size	d_call	v_call	j_call	cdr3_nt	cdr3_aa
-	-	TRBV11-3	TRBJ2-5	TGTGCCAGCAGCTTATTAAGTGGAGAGACCCAGTACTTC	CASSLLSGETQYF
-	-	TRBV6-1	TRBJ2-1	TGTGCCAGCAGGAGCTCCCGGATAGACAATGAGCAGTTCTTC	CASRSSRIDNEQFF
-	-	TRBV15	TRBJ1-2	TGTGCCACCAGCAGAGTAGATGCAGGGTATGGCTACACCTTC	CATSRVDAGYGYTF
-	-	TRBV20-1	TRBJ2-7	TGCGGTGCTACCGGGACGGCGTACGAGCAGTACTTC	CGATGTAYEQYF
-	-	TRBV6-5	TRBJ1-5	TGTGCCAGCAGTTACTCGAGGGAGGCTTATAGCAATCAGCCCCAGCATTTT	CASSYSREAYSNQPQHF
-	-	TRBV20-1	TRBJ1-2	TGCAGTGCTAGAGATAGGGGGGGGCAGGGTGGCTACACCTTC	CSARDRGGQGGYTF
few	-	TRBV15	TRBJ1-5	TGTGCCACCAGCGGCGTGAGGGGGGAACAGCCCCAGCATTTT	CATSGVRGEQPQHF
-	-	TRBV4-1	TRBJ1-5	TGCGCCAGCAGCCAAGAAATTGCCGGCGGGAGGCCCCAGCATTTT	CASSQEIAGGRPQHF
few	TRBD1	TRBV19	TRBJ2-5	TGTGCCAGTAGTCCTCAGACAGGGCCCCAGACCCAGTACTTC	CASSPQTGPQTQYF
-	-	TRBV15	TRBJ1-3	TGTGCCACCAGCAAGAGAGGCGCACTCTCTGGAAACACCATATATTTT	CATSKRGALSGNTIYF